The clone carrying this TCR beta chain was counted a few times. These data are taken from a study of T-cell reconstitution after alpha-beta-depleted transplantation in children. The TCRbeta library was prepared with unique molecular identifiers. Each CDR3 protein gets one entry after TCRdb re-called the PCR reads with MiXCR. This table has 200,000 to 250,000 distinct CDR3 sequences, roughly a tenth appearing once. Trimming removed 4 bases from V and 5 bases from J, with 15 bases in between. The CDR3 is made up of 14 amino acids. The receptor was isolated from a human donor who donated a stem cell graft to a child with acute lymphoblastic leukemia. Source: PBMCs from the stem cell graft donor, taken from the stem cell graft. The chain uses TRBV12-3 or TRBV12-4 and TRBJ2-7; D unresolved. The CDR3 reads CASSSPGSLHEQYF. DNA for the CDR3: TGTGCCAGCAGTTCACCTGGCTCTCTCCACGAGCAGTACTTC.